A selection of T cell receptor beta chains follows, all from one sample in a study of blood T cells in healthy people across ages. TCRdb redid the calling of the 5' RACE reads with MiXCR, one entry per CDR3 protein. Of 650,000 to 800,000 distinct CDR3 sequences listed, around 45% are singletons. Sequenced input: blood. These receptors came from a man in his sixties in good health. Both conserved end residues are trimmed from each CDR3. A D gene is named only where the DNA matches it firmly.

TRBV28,-,TRBJ1-2,ASSRDFNYGYT
TRBV20-1,TRBD2,TRBJ2-1,SAGRGSGGAVNEQF
TRBV25-1,TRBD1,TRBJ2-6,ASGSGTGFPGANVLT
TRBV9,TRBD2,TRBJ2-3,ASSVEWGGDTQY
TRBV5-1,-,TRBJ2-3,ASSLGPIVSTDTQY
TRBV2,-,TRBJ1-4,ASSEADTNEKLF
TRBV5-1,TRBD2,TRBJ2-4,ASSNSGGTSKNIQY
TRBV12-3/TRBV12-4,TRBD1,TRBJ2-1,ASSLDGTGHYNEQF
TRBV12-3/TRBV12-4,-,TRBJ2-3,ASKTGTDTQY
TRBV4-1,-,TRBJ1-4,ASSRLQGSNEKLF
TRBV7-6,-,TRBJ2-7,ASSLGGARSYEQY
TRBV9,-,TRBJ2-7,AGSVDNYEQY
TRBV24-1,-,TRBJ2-1,ATSANRGLNEQF
TRBV7-3,TRBD2,TRBJ2-2,ASSQGLAGRKNGELF
TRBV28,TRBD2,TRBJ2-7,ATQSGRRYEQY
TRBV29-1,-,TRBJ1-4,SFRQSNEKLF
TRBV21-1,-,TRBJ2-7,ASSKDGYEQY
TRBV5-1,-,TRBJ2-7,ASSTRTTYEQY
TRBV12-3/TRBV12-4,TRBD1,TRBJ1-4,ASTRSPRGDEKLF
TRBV7-8,-,TRBJ2-5,ASSLGPGPTEGGTQY
TRBV12-5,-,TRBJ2-7,ASGLDYYEQY
TRBV4-1,-,TRBJ1-5,ASSQGQATGPQH